Following are 25 T cell receptor beta chains from one sample sequenced in a study of blood T cell repertoires in COVID-19. TCRdb's copy holds only in-frame clones and misses some; the assay was immunoSEQ multiplex PCR. The sample lists more than 35,000 clones, 80% occurring once. Sequenced input: peripheral blood. The receptors derive from an elderly man with active or convalescent COVID-19.

This chain connects TRBV7-2 to TRBJ1-4; 8 nucleotides agree with TRBD1. V shed 5 bases, J shed 8 bases, and the junction held 7 bases outside the gene matches. This CDR3 spans 14 amino acids. From germline, CDR1 is SGHTA and CDR2 FQGNSA. CDR3 DNA sequence: TGTGCCAGCAGCGACAGGGGCTTTAGGGAAAAACTGTTTTTT. Amino acid sequence: CASSDRGFREKLFF.

V and J are TRBV28 and TRBJ2-7, with 10 bases fitting TRBD2. Unmatched junction bases numbered 10, after V lost 6 bases and J lost 5 bases. Germline CDR1 and CDR2: MDHEN and SYDVKM. This CDR3 is built from 15 residues. CDR3 protein: CASSFNLAGAHEQYF. In nucleotides, the CDR3 is TGTGCCAGCAGCTTCAATCTAGCGGGAGCCCACGAGCAGTACTTC.

The V call is TRBV19, the J call TRBJ1-6; possible D gene TRBD1, 6 bases. The germline gives CDR1 LNHDA, CDR2 SQIVND (reference sequence). The CDR3 length is 15 residues. V was pared by 6 bases and J by 3 bases, with 12 bases between. The DNA for the CDR3 is TGTGCCAGTAGCCCAGGACAGTACTATAATTCACCCCTCCACTTT. Amino acids: CASSPGQYYNSPLHF.

The gene calls are TRBV30 and TRBJ1-1, with TRBD1 matching over 7 bases. V dropped 1 base and J dropped 4; count of bases not matched to a gene: 6. The V gene's germline CDR1 is GTSNPN and CDR2 SVGIG (reference sequence). The CDR3 contains 14 residues. DNA of the CDR3: TGTGCCTGGAGTGCCCGACAGGGTTCCACTGAAGCTTTCTTT. Its protein is CAWSARQGSTEAFF.

V is TRBV18 and J is TRBJ2-6; D ambiguous. Between the trimmed V and J ends, which lost 3 bases and 0 bases, there was a span of 6 bases. Germline V CDR1 and CDR2: KGHSH, LQKENI. The CDR3 sequence is 15 residues long. The CDR3: CASSPALSGANVLTF. The CDR3, as DNA: TGTGCCAGCTCACCGGCTCTCTCTGGGGCCAACGTCCTGACTTTC. The whole variable domain, remainder taken from reference TRBV18 and TRBJ2-6, is NAGVMQNPRHLVRRRGQEARLRCSPMKGHSHVYWYRQLPEEGLKFMVYLQKENIIDESGMPKERFSAEFPKEGPSILRIQQVVRGDSAAYFCASSPALSGANVLTFGAGSRLTVL.

J is TRBJ2-3 and V is TRBV6-2 or TRBV6-3; no firm D call. The V and J ends lost 3 bases and 2 bases respectively, with 15 bases between them. Germline loops: CDR1 MNHEY, CDR2 SVGEGT. The CDR3 runs to 16 residues. CDR3 coding DNA: TGTGCCAGCAGTTATCCAGCGTGGCTCCCCACAGATACGCAGTATTTT. It specifies CASSYPAWLPTDTQYF.

CDR3 nucleotide sequence: TGCGCCAGCAGCCAATGGGCGACTAGCGGGAGAGCAGATACGCAGTATTTT. Its protein product is CASSQWATSGRADTQYF. The V gene is TRBV4-1, the J gene TRBJ2-3; TRBD2 agrees at 12 bases. The CDR3 covers 17 residues. V lost 2 bases, J lost 4 bases, and 7 bases stayed unmatched. Germline-derived CDR1 and CDR2 are MGHRA and YSYEKL.

The CDR3 protein is CAMGGPQRESREQYF. In nucleotides, the CDR3 is TGTGCCATGGGGGGGCCTCAGCGGGAATCGAGGGAGCAGTACTTC. The chain employs TRBV10-3 and TRBJ2-7; weak D call: TRBD2 (7 bases). Trimming pared 9 bases from V and 7 bases from J, leaving 25 bases between. The germline gives CDR1 ENHRY, CDR2 SYGVKD. This CDR3 comprises 15 residues.

V gene TRBV24-1 combines with J gene TRBJ1-6, with 8 positions matching TRBD1. The trim removed 1 base at V and 4 bases at J, leaving 8 bases unmatched. The CDR3 extends over 18 amino acids. CDR1 is KGHDR and CDR2 is SFDVKD in the germline V gene. The CDR3 spells CATSDFCQGAIYNSPLHF. The CDR3 DNA is TGTGCCACCAGTGATTTTTGTCAGGGGGCGATTTATAATTCACCCCTCCACTTT.

The V gene is TRBV2, the J gene TRBJ2-1; 7 bases are a match to TRBD2. Germline CDR1 SNHLY, CDR2 FYNNEI. CDR3 length equals 15 residues. The V gene end was trimmed by 6 bases and the J gene end by 2 bases; junction bases not matched to a gene: 7. The CDR3 region is CASRGGTAAYNEQFF. The CDR3 DNA follows: TGTGCCAGCAGGGGGGGGACGGCCGCCTACAATGAGCAGTTCTTC.

This chain connects TRBV9 to TRBJ2-3, with D perhaps TRBD1 (6 bases). CDR3 length: 14 residues. CDR1 is SGDLS, CDR2 YYNGEE, per germline. Trimming removed 4 bases at V and 4 bases at J, with 13 bases between. CDR3 protein: CASSHGGRPDTQYF. The DNA for the CDR3 is TGTGCCAGCAGCCATGGGGGCCGGCCAGATACGCAGTATTTT.

This clone has just one count. V is TRBV28 and J is TRBJ2-7; 9 nucleotides align to TRBD2. Germline loops: CDR1 MDHEN, CDR2 SYDVKM. The V gene end was trimmed by 6 bases and the J gene end by 6 bases; junction bases not matched to a gene: 15. CDR3 size: 16 residues. The CDR3 is CASRPGGGGLDGEQYF. In DNA form, the CDR3 reads TGTGCCAGCAGGCCCGGCGGGGGGGGACTAGACGGCGAGCAGTACTTC.

V and J are TRBV28 and TRBJ2-2, with a tentative D call TRBD1 (6 bases). The V end lost 3 bases, the J end lost 3 bases, and 17 bases lay between the germline ends. CDR1 is MDHEN, CDR2 SYDVKM, per germline. The CDR3 has 17 amino acids. The CDR3 loop is CASSLMGAPKDTGELFF. As DNA, the CDR3 is TGTGCCAGCAGTTTGATGGGGGCGCCTAAGGACACCGGGGAGCTGTTTTTT.

This clone occurred a few times. CDR3 DNA: TGCGCCAGCAGCTGGACCGGGGGAAGGTATTCACCCCTCCACTTT. Protein sequence: CASSWTGGRYSPLHF. V is TRBV5-1 and J is TRBJ1-6, with D perhaps matching TRBD1 (5 bases). CDR1 and CDR2 from the germline V gene are SGHRS and YFSETQ. The CDR3 length is 15 residues. V dropped 3 bases and J dropped 8 bases, with 15 bases sitting between them.

The chain recombines TRBV5-4 with TRBJ1-2; a possible D gene is TRBD1 (6 bases). The V end lost 5 bases, the J end lost 3 bases, and 11 bases lay between the germline ends. The CDR3 contains 13 residues. Germline CDR1 reads SGHNT; CDR2 reads YYREEE (reference sequence). The CDR3 region has the DNA TGTGCCAGCAGTGAAGGGGGTGACTATGGCTACACCTTC. Protein: CASSEGGDYGYTF.

This clone was seen only a few times. The V and J genes are TRBV28 and TRBJ1-1; no clear D gene. Germline V gives CDR1 MDHEN, CDR2 SYDVKM. This CDR3 contains 13 residues. With 7 bases removed from V and 1 base from J, the gap between germline ends came to 10 bases. The CDR3 sequence: CASIPPQNTEAFF. DNA of the CDR3: TGTGCCAGCATCCCTCCACAGAACACTGAAGCTTTCTTT. Together with reference TRBV28 and TRBJ1-1, the CDR3 gives the full variable domain: DVKVTQSSRYLVKRTGEKVFLECVQDMDHENMFWYRQDPGLGLRLIYFSYDVKMKEKGDIPEGYSVSREKKERFSLILESASTNQTSMYLCASIPPQNTEAFFGQGTRLTVV.

The chain couples TRBV11-3 to TRBJ2-3, with D possibly TRBD2 on 7 matching bases. V shed 3 bases and J shed 2 bases, with 12 bases lying between them. CDR3 length: 15 amino acids. The germline gives CDR1 SGHNT, CDR2 YENEEA. DNA of the CDR3: TGTGCCAGCAGCTTGGGGGGGGCCCACACAGATACGCAGTATTTT. This sequence encodes CASSLGGAHTDTQYF.

In its sample, this clone was seen a few times. The rearrangement uses TRBV6-6 and TRBJ2-1, with 8 nucleotides matching TRBD2. After removal of 5 bases from V and 4 bases from J, the junction contained 13 bases not matched to a gene. Germline loops: CDR1 MNHNY, CDR2 SVGAGI (reference sequence). This CDR3 region has 17 residues. The CDR3: CASSRSGSDVGYNEQFF. Written as DNA, the CDR3 is TGTGCCAGCAGTCGGAGCGGGAGCGATGTGGGTTACAATGAGCAGTTCTTC.

This chain connects TRBV28 to TRBJ2-7, with D tentatively TRBD2 (5 bases). The CDR3 loop spans 15 amino acids. The germline V gene has CDR1 MDHEN and CDR2 SYDVKM. V was trimmed by 2 bases and J by 3 bases, leaving 14 bases between them. CDR3 bases: TGTGCCAGCAGTTTAGCGAACGTTCGGGACTACGAGCAGTACTTC. Its translation is CASSLANVRDYEQYF.

The rearrangement links TRBV28 to TRBJ1-2; D might be TRBD1 (5 bases). This CDR3 comprises 13 residues. V shed 6 bases and J shed 5 bases, with 13 bases lying between them. Germline V gene sequence: CDR1 MDHEN, CDR2 SYDVKM. CDR3 bases: TGTGCCAGCAGGCACCAGGGTCGGTATGGCTACACCTTC. Amino acid sequence: CASRHQGRYGYTF.

CDR3 loop: CASSWTVGQETQYF. In DNA form, the CDR3 reads TGTGCCAGCAGCTGGACAGTGGGACAAGAGACCCAGTACTTC. This sequence joins TRBV7-9 and TRBJ2-5; weak D call: TRBD1 (6 bases). Germline V gene data show CDR1 as SEHNR and CDR2 as FQNEAQ (reference sequence). The CDR3 extends over 14 amino acids. Trimming took 4 bases from V and 2 from J, leaving 11 bases between them.

The chain is built from TRBV2 and TRBJ1-2; 7 bases are shared with TRBD1. The trim removed 6 bases at V and 6 bases at J, leaving 7 bases unmatched. Looked up from germline, CDR1 is SNHLY and CDR2 is FYNNEI. The CDR3 loop spans 13 amino acids. The CDR3 coding sequence is TGTGCCAGCAGACAGGGGCTTCCCAATGGCTACACCTTC. Its translation is CASRQGLPNGYTF.

This chain connects TRBV2 to TRBJ2-1; D might be TRBD1 (5 bases). CDR3 length: 13 residues. CDR1 is SNHLY, CDR2 FYNNEI, per germline. V lost 5 bases, J lost 7 bases, and 12 bases lay in between. The CDR3 sequence is CASSQGSGNEQFF. CDR3 nucleotide sequence: TGTGCCAGCAGTCAGGGATCAGGGAATGAGCAGTTCTTC.

The V call is TRBV18, the J call TRBJ1-1; 7 bases are shared with TRBD1. With 8 bases clipped from V and 6 bases from J, the junction kept 9 bases outside the gene matches. CDR1 is KGHSH, CDR2 LQKENI, per germline. The CDR3 contains 13 residues. CDR3 sequence reads: CASRPDRMAEAFF. The CDR3 nucleotides read TGTGCCAGCCGCCCGGACAGGATGGCTGAAGCTTTCTTT.

The chain joins TRBV6-4 to TRBJ2-7; 11 bases agree with TRBD2. The CDR3 consists of 15 residues. With V trimmed by 8 bases and J by 4 bases, 10 bases remained unmatched. In germline, CDR1 is MRHNA, CDR2 SNTAGT. In DNA, the CDR3 is TGTGCCAGCGGGGGAAGACTAGCGGGACTATACGAGCAGTACTTC. Its protein product is CASGGRLAGLYEQYF.